One and the same sample provided the 21 T cell receptor beta chains below, sequenced in a study of T cell responses to AZD1222 COVID-19 vaccine. TCRdb's copy holds only in-frame clones and misses some; the assay was immunoSEQ multiplex PCR. Of fewer than 200,000 clones listed, roughly nine tenths are singletons. The sample was peripheral blood, taken on day 0 of AZD1222 vaccination. These receptors were collected from an adult in good health.

V gene TRBV29-1 combines with J gene TRBJ1-2; the D is unclear. V was trimmed by 5 bases and J by 2 bases, leaving 12 bases between them. The germline CDR1 and CDR2 sequences are SQVTM and ANQGSEA. This CDR3 is built from 13 residues. As DNA, the CDR3 is TGCAGCGTTCGGGAAAATTCGAACTATGGCTACACCTTC. It is translated as CSVRENSNYGYTF.

This clone has a single count. The chain is built from TRBV6-2 or TRBV6-3 and TRBJ1-6; weak D call: TRBD1 (6 bases). The CDR3 covers 14 residues. The V gene's germline CDR1 is MNHEY and CDR2 SVGEGT. Trimming left V 4 bases short and J 7 bases short, with 11 bases between. The CDR3: CASSFTGKNSPLHF. Here the CDR3 DNA reads TGTGCCAGCAGTTTTACAGGGAAGAATTCACCCCTCCACTTT.

CDR3 loop: CASSQGIGRGQSGNTIYF. The CDR3 DNA follows: TGTGCCAGCAGCCAAGGTATCGGCAGGGGGCAATCTGGAAACACCATATATTTT. The V gene is TRBV3-1 (or the pseudogene TRBV3-2), the J gene TRBJ1-3; 8 nucleotides agree with TRBD1. The CDR3 is 18 amino acids. The germline gives CDR1 LGHDT, CDR2 YNNKEL (reference sequence). J gave up 1 base and V 1 base, and 9 bases lay outside the gene matches.

The chain couples TRBV9 to TRBJ1-1, with D uncertain. CDR3 size: 13 residues. V lost 2 bases and J lost 2, with 7 bases in between. Germline V gene lookup returns CDR1 SGDLS and CDR2 YYNGEE. CDR3 nucleotide sequence: TGTGCCAGCAGCGTTGGGGATAACACTGAAGCTTTCTTT. Amino acids: CASSVGDNTEAFF.

The CDR3 reads CATSDETGGSGYTF. CDR3 DNA sequence: TGTGCCACCAGTGACGAAACAGGGGGTAGTGGCTACACCTTC. This chain joins TRBV24-1 and TRBJ1-2; 8 nucleotides align to TRBD1. Germline-derived CDR1 and CDR2 are KGHDR and SFDVKD. V was pared by 4 bases and J by 7 bases, with 7 bases of the junction left unmatched. The CDR3 is 14 amino acids.

The sample holds a few counts of this clone. V and J are TRBV6-1 and TRBJ2-3; D call uncertain. Germline-derived CDR1 and CDR2 are MNHNS and SASEGT. CDR3 size: 16 residues. The V end lost 4 bases, the J end lost 3 bases, and 17 bases lay between the germline ends. The CDR3 bases are TGTGCCAGCAGTGGGTTGGACGGAAAGTTAACAGATACGCAGTATTTT. Its protein is CASSGLDGKLTDTQYF.

This chain connects TRBV29-1 to TRBJ1-1, with D perhaps matching TRBD1 (6 bases). This CDR3 region has 12 residues. V lost 3 bases, J lost 11 bases, and 16 bases lay in between. The germline CDR1 and CDR2 sequences are SQVTM and ANQGSEA. The CDR3 is CSVEPDRTIAFF. CDR3 in DNA: TGCAGCGTTGAGCCTGACAGGACCATCGCTTTCTTT.

The chain has TRBV5-1 and TRBJ2-5, with 7 nucleotides matching TRBD2. V dropped 4 bases and J dropped 3; count of bases not matched to a gene: 9. This CDR3 has 15 amino acids. Germline V CDR1 and CDR2: SGHRS, YFSETQ. CDR3 sequence (DNA): TGCGCCAGCAGCCGAGGGGAGGGAAGGGAAGAGACCCAGTACTTC. It codes for CASSRGEGREETQYF.

The chain recombines TRBV9 with TRBJ1-2; D unresolved. CDR1 and CDR2 from the germline V gene are SGDLS and YYNGEE. This CDR3 comprises 12 residues. V was cut by 0 bases and J by 10 bases, with 10 bases left in between. The CDR3 nucleotides read TGTGCCAGCAGCGTAGCTCTGGGTACCTACACCTTC. Translating gives CASSVALGTYTF.

The chain couples TRBV6-6 to TRBJ1-1; tentatively, D is TRBD1 (5 bases). The CDR3 is 12 amino acids. Germline assignment: CDR1 MNHNY and CDR2 SVGAGI (reference sequence). V lost 4 bases and J lost 7, with 10 bases in between. DNA for the CDR3: TGTGCCAGCAGTTCCCAAAGGGGTGAAGCTTTCTTT. Protein: CASSSQRGEAFF.

This chain links TRBV5-1 with TRBJ2-1; 11 nucleotides align to TRBD2. After removal of 7 bases from V and 5 bases from J, the junction contained 11 bases not matched to a gene. Germline loops: CDR1 SGHRS, CDR2 YFSETQ. The CDR3 is 16 residues long. In DNA, the CDR3 is TGCGCCAGCGCCCGTATAGCGGGGGGGCCTAACAATGAGCAGTTCTTC. Translation gives CASARIAGGPNNEQFF.

The genes are TRBV30 and TRBJ1-2; possibly TRBD1 for D (5 bases). From germline, CDR1 is GTSNPN and CDR2 SVGIG (reference sequence). V lost 5 bases and J 7 bases, leaving 11 bases between the germline ends. The CDR3 is made up of 11 amino acids. Here the CDR3 DNA reads TGTGCCTGGTGGGACCCGGGTGGCTACACCTTC. It codes for CAWWDPGGYTF. Using reference TRBV30 and TRBJ1-2 for the parts outside the CDR3, the full variable domain is SQTIHQWPATLVQPVGSPLSLECTVEGTSNPNLYWYRQAAGRGLQLLFYSVGIGQISSEVPQNLSASRPQDRQFILSSKKLLLSDSGFYLCAWWDPGGYTFGSGTRLTVV.

V gene TRBV2 combines with J gene TRBJ1-2; 8 nucleotides agree with TRBD1. The CDR3 is made up of 13 amino acids. Germline CDR1 reads SNHLY; CDR2 reads FYNNEI. The junction had 12 bases not matched to a gene; V was cut back by 11 bases and J by 7 bases. The CDR3 is CAFETRTGSGYTF. In DNA, the CDR3 is TGTGCCTTTGAAACGCGGACAGGGTCTGGCTACACCTTC.

This chain joins TRBV5-1 and TRBJ2-1; D possibly corresponds to TRBD2 (5 bases). V was pared by 1 base and J by 2 bases, with 16 bases between. Germline V gene lookup returns CDR1 SGHRS and CDR2 YFSETQ. The CDR3 contains 17 residues. This chain's CDR3 is CASSLLLGSGAYNEQFF. The CDR3 DNA is TGCGCCAGCAGCTTGCTTCTAGGGAGTGGGGCCTACAATGAGCAGTTCTTC.

This chain connects TRBV7-8 to TRBJ2-1; 9 bases line up with TRBD1. V lost 5 bases, J lost 5 bases, and 10 bases stayed unmatched. Per germline, CDR1 SGHVS and CDR2 FQNEAQ. This CDR3 has 16 amino acids. The CDR3 spells CASSPLRGQGNNEQFF. The CDR3 DNA is TGTGCCAGCAGCCCACTCAGGGGACAGGGCAACAATGAGCAGTTCTTC. The variable domain in full, completed from reference TRBV7-8 and TRBJ2-1, reads GAGVSQSPRYKVAKRGQDVALRCDPISGHVSLFWYQQALGQGPEFLTYFQNEAQLDKSGLPSDRFFAERPEGSVSTLKIQRTQQEDSAVYLCASSPLRGQGNNEQFFGPGTRLTVL.

J is TRBJ1-3 and V is TRBV9; the D gene is possibly TRBD1 (6 bases). Between the trimmed V and J ends, which lost 6 bases and 0 bases, there was a span of 13 bases. CDR3 length: 15 amino acids. Germline CDR1 reads SGDLS; CDR2 reads YYNGEE. This CDR3 is CASTPGDLSGNTIYF. DNA for the CDR3: TGTGCCAGCACCCCAGGGGATCTCTCTGGAAACACCATATATTTT.

The chain uses TRBV2 and TRBJ1-3; no firm D call. The ends were cut back, 1 base at V and 4 bases at J, with 14 bases in the middle. The CDR3 length is 16 residues. CDR1 is SNHLY, CDR2 FYNNEI, per germline. CDR3 sequence: CASSEGEEFAGNTIYF. The CDR3 DNA sequence: TGTGCCAGCAGTGAAGGGGAGGAGTTTGCGGGAAACACCATATATTTT. The full variable domain, rest sourced from reference TRBV2 and TRBJ1-3, is EPEVTQTPSHQVTQMGQEVILRCVPISNHLYFYWYRQILGQKVEFLVSFYNNEISEKSEIFDDQFSVERPDGSNFTLKIRSTKLEDSAMYFCASSEGEEFAGNTIYFGEGSWLTVV.

The gene calls are TRBV7-9 and TRBJ1-1; D gene ambiguous. The V gene's germline CDR1 is SEHNR and CDR2 FQNEAQ (reference sequence). V was shortened by 1 base and J by 4 bases, with 4 bases between the two germline ends. The CDR3 is 12 residues long. CDR3 coding DNA: TGTGCCAGCAGCTTAGAAGTCACTGAAGCTTTCTTT. Translation: CASSLEVTEAFF.

The V call is TRBV3-1 (or the pseudogene TRBV3-2), the J call TRBJ1-1; the D gene is possibly TRBD1 (5 bases). Deletions cut 6 bases from V and 1 base from J, with 12 bases between. Germline V gene sequence: CDR1 LGHDT, CDR2 YNNKEL (reference sequence). The CDR3 runs to 14 residues. The CDR3 bases are TGTGCCAGCAGGACCGGCGGGGGGAACACTGAAGCTTTCTTT. Protein product: CASRTGGGNTEAFF.

The V and J genes are TRBV28 and TRBJ1-6, with 7 bases matching TRBD1. This CDR3 is built from 13 residues. The J segment lost 6 bases and the V segment lost 8 bases, leaving 4 bases of the junction unmatched. CDR1 is MDHEN and CDR2 is SYDVKM in the germline V gene. Written as DNA, the CDR3 is TGTGCCAGCCAGGGGGGAACTAATTCACCCCTCCACTTT. This translates into CASQGGTNSPLHF.

This clone has a handful of counts. The rearrangement uses TRBV28 and TRBJ1-1, with a weak D call TRBD1 (5 bases). The CDR3 consists of 15 residues. Deletions cut 6 bases from V and 2 bases from J, with 16 bases between. Germline loops: CDR1 MDHEN, CDR2 SYDVKM. The CDR3 reads CASRLLGVANTEAFF. The DNA for the CDR3 is TGTGCCAGCAGGCTTCTAGGGGTAGCCAACACTGAAGCTTTCTTT. Full variable domain (outside the CDR3, taken from reference TRBV28 and TRBJ1-1): DVKVTQSSRYLVKRTGEKVFLECVQDMDHENMFWYRQDPGLGLRLIYFSYDVKMKEKGDIPEGYSVSREKKERFSLILESASTNQTSMYLCASRLLGVANTEAFFGQGTRLTVV.